This entry lists 23 T cell receptor beta chains sequenced from one sample in a study of beta chain features in type 1 diabetes. Expressed TCRB transcripts were sequenced, since all the RNA that had been isolated was reverse transcribed. Sequencing used immunoSEQ multiplex PCR; TCRdb keeps in-frame clones, though not all of them. The data contain almost 350,000 clones, 8% of them singletons. The sequenced sample was central memory CD4+ T cells from blood. These receptors were taken from a young woman in good health.

There are a few counts of this clone. V usage is TRBV4-2 and J usage is TRBJ1-2; D remains ambiguous. The CDR3 is made up of 15 amino acids. Trimming took 0 bases from V and 1 from J, leaving 9 bases between them. In germline, CDR1 is LGHNA, CDR2 YNFKEQ. The DNA for the CDR3 is TGTGCCAGCAGCCAAGATAAGGGTTATAACTATGGCTACACCTTC. It yields the protein CASSQDKGYNYGYTF.

V usage is TRBV10-3 and J usage is TRBJ1-1; 7 nucleotides align to TRBD1. The CDR3 loop spans 13 amino acids. CDR1 ENHRY and CDR2 SYGVKD come from the germline V gene. Trimming at V came to 4 bases and at J to 4 bases, leaving 3 bases not matched to a gene. CDR3 region: CAISARTGTEAFF. CDR3 bases: TGTGCCATCAGTGCCCGGACAGGCACTGAAGCTTTCTTT.

In its sample, this clone was seen a few times. This same CDR3 is encoded by further DNA sequences in the sample. V is TRBV20-1 and J is TRBJ2-7; D is unclear. Trimming shortened V by 3 bases and J by 4 bases, and 7 bases separated the two germline ends. The CDR3 totals 11 residues. Germline loops: CDR1 DFQATT, CDR2 SNEGSKA (reference sequence). The chain's CDR3 is CSASSGYEQYF. DNA for the CDR3: TGCAGTGCTAGCTCCGGGTACGAGCAGTACTTC.

J is TRBJ1-5 and V is TRBV10-2; 7 bases align to TRBD1. Germline values: CDR1 WSHSY, CDR2 SAAADI. This CDR3 has 13 amino acids. The J segment lost 5 bases and the V segment lost 8 bases, leaving 6 bases of the junction unmatched. CDR3 region: CASRDSGDQPQHF. CDR3 sequence (DNA): TGCGCCAGCCGGGACAGCGGTGATCAGCCCCAGCATTTT.

V gene TRBV7-9 combines with J gene TRBJ2-5, with TRBD2 identical over 8 bases. The germline V gene encodes CDR1 SEHNR and CDR2 FQNEAQ (reference sequence). Trimming at V came to 3 bases and at J to 4 bases, leaving 7 bases not matched to a gene. The CDR3 extends over 15 amino acids. As DNA, the CDR3 is TGTGCCAGCAGCTTGGAAGGACTAGCCGGAGAGACCCAGTACTTC. This translates into CASSLEGLAGETQYF.

The chain combines TRBV18 with TRBJ2-1; tentatively, D is TRBD1 (6 bases). Trimming shortened V by 0 bases and J by 7 bases, and 13 bases separated the two germline ends. The CDR3 runs to 15 residues. CDR1 KGHSH and CDR2 LQKENI come from the germline V gene. The chain's CDR3 is CASSPPTGQGNEQFF. The CDR3 coding sequence is TGTGCCAGCTCACCACCTACGGGACAAGGGAATGAGCAGTTCTTC.

The sample holds a few counts of this clone. This chain links TRBV6-6 with TRBJ1-2; D ambiguous. This CDR3 spans 12 amino acids. CDR1 MNHNY and CDR2 SVGAGI come from the germline V gene (reference sequence). V was trimmed by 5 bases and J by 3 bases, leaving 7 bases between them. CDR3 bases: TGTGCCAGCAGTCCCCAGGACTATGGCTACACCTTC. Its protein is CASSPQDYGYTF.

This rearrangement joins TRBV10-3 to TRBJ1-5; TRBD1 might be the D (5 bases). V was pared by 6 bases and J by 3 bases, with 15 bases between. The germline V gene encodes CDR1 ENHRY and CDR2 SYGVKD. The CDR3 extends over 15 amino acids. CDR3 loop: CAISSGTGNNQPQHF. DNA of the CDR3: TGTGCCATCAGCTCCGGGACGGGGAACAATCAGCCCCAGCATTTT.

The CDR3, as DNA: TGTGCCAGCAGCTTAGTTGTGAGGGGGTACAACACTGAAGCTTTCTTT. It codes for CASSLVVRGYNTEAFF. This sequence joins TRBV7-2 and TRBJ1-1; perhaps TRBD1 as D (6 bases). Germline CDR1 reads SGHTA; CDR2 reads FQGNSA. The CDR3 length is 16 residues. Trimming pared 1 base from V and 2 bases from J, leaving 14 bases between.

This clone came up many times. The chain is built from TRBV7-3 and TRBJ2-1; D is possibly TRBD1 (5 bases). The CDR3 runs to 13 residues. The V and J ends lost 5 bases and 5 bases respectively, with 10 bases between them. Per germline, CDR1 SGHTA and CDR2 FQGTGA. CDR3 amino acids: CASSISTDNEQFF. The CDR3 DNA reads TGTGCCAGCAGCATCTCGACAGACAATGAGCAGTTCTTC. Full variable domain (outside the CDR3, taken from reference TRBV7-3 and TRBJ2-1): GAGVSQTPSNKVTEKGKYVELRCDPISGHTALYWYRQSLGQGPEFLIYFQGTGAADDSGLPNDRFFAVRPEGSVSTLKIQRTERGDSAVYLCASSISTDNEQFFGPGTRLTVL.

This clone was counted many times. V gene TRBV15 combines with J gene TRBJ1-3, with D perhaps TRBD1 (5 bases). Germline CDR1 reads LNHNV; CDR2 reads YYDKDF (reference sequence). The CDR3 runs to 15 residues. V lost 0 bases, J lost 3 bases, and 9 bases lay in between. The CDR3 reads CATSRDLGDGNTIYF. In DNA, the CDR3 is TGTGCCACCAGCAGAGATTTAGGGGATGGAAACACCATATATTTT. Using reference TRBV15 and TRBJ1-3 for the parts outside the CDR3, the full variable domain is DAMVIQNPRYQVTQFGKPVTLSCSQTLNHNVMYWYQQKSSQAPKLLFHYYDKDFNNEADTPDNFQSRRPNTSFCFLDIRSPGLGDTAMYLCATSRDLGDGNTIYFGEGSWLTVV.

In this sample, this clone turned up a few times. This sequence joins TRBV5-4 and TRBJ2-1; no clear D. The germline V gene has CDR1 SGHNT and CDR2 YYREEE (reference sequence). The CDR3 is 15 residues long. Trimming pared 4 bases from V and 4 bases from J, leaving 15 bases between. The CDR3 DNA follows: TGTGCCAGCAGCCGCTTGCCACAAGGGTACAATGAGCAGTTCTTC. This sequence encodes CASSRLPQGYNEQFF.

This clone occurred a few times. The V gene is TRBV6-1, the J gene TRBJ2-1; D is ambiguous. V shed 10 bases and J shed 0 bases, with 10 bases lying between them. Per germline, CDR1 MNHNS and CDR2 SASEGT. The CDR3 spans 13 residues. CDR3 protein: CATSLGSYNEQFF. The CDR3 DNA is TGTGCCACTTCCCTGGGCTCCTACAATGAGCAGTTCTTC.

This clone appeared a few times. The gene calls are TRBV15 and TRBJ1-4; TRBD1 aligns across 8 bases. Trimming at V came to 0 bases and at J to 0 bases, leaving 6 bases not matched to a gene. CDR3 size: 18 residues. Looked up from germline, CDR1 is LNHNV and CDR2 is YYDKDF (reference sequence). CDR3 DNA: TGTGCCACCAGCAGAGACCCCGTGACAGGGGCAACTAATGAAAAACTGTTTTTT. Translated: CATSRDPVTGATNEKLFF.

This clone was seen at least ten times. The V call is TRBV7-9, the J call TRBJ1-4, with no clear D. The CDR3 spans 12 residues. CDR1 and CDR2 (germline): SEHNR, FQNEAQ (reference sequence). V was shortened by 4 bases and J by 11 bases, with 11 bases between the two germline ends. The CDR3: CASSSLTGKLFF. The CDR3 DNA reads as TGTGCCAGCAGCTCCCTAACGGGGAAACTGTTTTTT.

This clone was seen a handful of times. This chain joins TRBV7-6 and TRBJ2-7, with D perhaps TRBD2 (6 bases). The CDR3 contains 14 residues. Trimming took off 5 bases at V and 5 bases at J, with 16 bases between the two ends. Per the germline V gene, CDR1 is SGHVS and CDR2 is FNYEAQ. CDR3 bases: TGTGCCAGCAGCAAAACTAGCTCCTGGGACGAGCAGTACTTC. Its protein is CASSKTSSWDEQYF.

This clone was detected a few times. The rearrangement uses TRBV5-1 and TRBJ2-7, with 8 bases lining up with TRBD2. CDR3 length equals 15 residues. CDR1 and CDR2 (germline): SGHRS, YFSETQ. Trimming at V came to 2 bases and at J to 0 bases, leaving 4 bases not matched to a gene. DNA of the CDR3: TGCGCCAGCAGCTTTAGCGGGGATAGCTCCTACGAGCAGTACTTC. Amino acid sequence: CASSFSGDSSYEQYF.

The table lists this clone with a few counts. Other DNA sequences in this sample translate to the same CDR3. The chain has TRBV7-2 and TRBJ2-5; TRBD2 matches 8 bases. V dropped 1 base and J dropped 5; count of bases not matched to a gene: 6. The CDR3 has 15 residues. Germline V gene lookup returns CDR1 SGHTA and CDR2 FQGNSA. The CDR3 DNA reads TGTGCCAGCAGCTTAGGGGCCGGGGGGGCGGAGACCCAGTACTTC. Protein sequence: CASSLGAGGAETQYF.

To note about this clone: Distinct nucleotide sequences in the sample also encode this CDR3. The chain has TRBV6-6 and TRBJ2-1; D call uncertain. The length of the CDR3 is 12 residues. Germline-derived CDR1 and CDR2 are MNHNY and SVGAGI (reference sequence). Trimming stripped 5 bases from V and 6 bases from J, with 8 bases between. CDR3 amino acids: CASSKTSNEQFF. The CDR3, as DNA: TGTGCCAGCAGTAAAACATCCAATGAGCAGTTCTTC.

Only a few counts were recorded for this clone. The gene calls are TRBV29-1 and TRBJ2-3; possibly TRBD1 or TRBD2 for D (6 bases each). V was pared by 1 base and J by 5 bases, with 16 bases between. The CDR3 covers 15 residues. CDR1 SQVTM and CDR2 ANQGSEA come from the germline V gene. The CDR3 DNA reads as TGCAGCGTTGAAGGATACTCGGGGGCCGGAGATACGCAGTATTTT. This encodes CSVEGYSGAGDTQYF.

The CDR3 nucleotides read TGTGCCAGCAGCTTACCCTCTGGAAACACCATATATTTT. It specifies CASSLPSGNTIYF. The chain carries TRBV11-2 and TRBJ1-3; D is uncertain. Germline CDR1 is SGHAT and CDR2 is FQNNGV. V was clipped by 2 bases and J by 0 bases, with 2 bases between them. The CDR3 covers 13 residues.

The table lists this clone with a few counts. The chain employs TRBV19 and TRBJ1-2; TRBD1 is a possible D gene (5 bases). The CDR3 sequence is 14 residues long. Trimming removed 2 bases from V and 8 bases from J, with 15 bases in between. CDR1 and CDR2 (germline): LNHDA, SQIVND (reference sequence). CDR3 residues: CASSIRQNTFGYTF. In nucleotides, the CDR3 is TGTGCCAGTAGTATAAGACAGAATACGTTCGGCTACACCTTC.

CDR3 protein: CASSFRQGGSSGANVLTF. The CDR3, as DNA: TGCGCCAGCAGCTTCCGGCAGGGGGGAAGCTCTGGGGCCAACGTCCTGACTTTC. This chain joins TRBV5-1 and TRBJ2-6; tentative D call: TRBD1 (7 bases). Trimming cost V 2 bases and J 0 bases, with 15 bases left between them. Germline values: CDR1 SGHRS, CDR2 YFSETQ. The CDR3 is made up of 18 amino acids.